This is a list of T cell receptor beta chains from one sample in a study of blood T cell repertoires in COVID-19. Profiled with immunoSEQ multiplex PCR; TCRdb holds only in-frame clones, not every one. The sample lists over 25,000 clones, approximately 84% occurring once. Sample: peripheral blood. The origin of the receptors is a woman older than 75 with acute or convalescent COVID-19. CDR3s include the opening cysteine and the closing phenylalanine or tryptophan. Each record gives: V gene, J gene, clone size, D gene, CDR3 protein, CDR3 DNA. The D gene is left open where the match is weak. Clone size, where shown, is once, few, many, or a class for clones that have expanded.

>TRBV28|TRBJ1-1|few|TRBD1
CASSRDSFTEAFF
TGTGCCAGCTCCCGGGACAGCTTCACTGAAGCTTTCTTT
>TRBV6-5|TRBJ1-5|few|-
CAIREVGQPQHF
TGTGCCATCCGGGAGGTAGGTCAGCCCCAGCATTTT
>TRBV25-1|TRBJ1-1|-|TRBD1
CASSEFRDRAAFF
TGTGCCAGCAGTGAATTCCGGGACAGGGCTGCTTTCTTT
>TRBV5-4|TRBJ2-5|-|-
CASSLSWEETQYF
TGTGCCAGCAGCTTGTCGTGGGAGGAGACCCAGTACTTC
>TRBV15|TRBJ2-7|-|-
CATSSARSSYEQYF
TGTGCCACCAGCAGTGCCAGAAGCTCCTACGAGCAGTACTTC
>TRBV11-2|TRBJ2-3|-|-
CASSFSWATDTQYF
TGTGCCAGCAGCTTTTCGTGGGCGACAGATACGCAGTATTTT
>TRBV24-1|TRBJ2-1|-|-
CATSDTRDNEQFF
TGTGCCACCAGTGATACGAGGGACAATGAGCAGTTCTTC
>TRBV9|TRBJ2-7|few|TRBD2
CASSVGSGGAGEQYF
TGTGCCAGCAGCGTGGGGAGCGGGGGGGCCGGCGAGCAGTACTTC
>TRBV19|TRBJ1-1|-|-
CASSIANPGTEAFF
TGTGCCAGTAGTATAGCCAACCCAGGGACTGAAGCTTTCTTT
>TRBV18|TRBJ1-1|-|TRBD1
CASSQGESTEAFF
TGTGCCAGCTCCCAGGGGGAGAGCACTGAAGCTTTCTTT
>TRBV28|TRBJ1-2|-|TRBD1
CASRSATRGYGYGYTF
TGTGCCAGCAGGTCGGCCACCAGGGGGTACGGGTATGGCTACACCTTC
>TRBV7-6|TRBJ2-1|-|-
CASSLVPLEQFF
TGTGCCAGCAGCTTAGTTCCCCTTGAGCAGTTCTTC
>TRBV28|TRBJ1-1|-|TRBD1
CASSSWTGGNTEAFF
TGTGCCAGCAGTTCTTGGACAGGGGGGAACACTGAAGCTTTCTTT
>TRBV6-1|TRBJ1-4|-|-
CASSELGGPRVEKLFF
TGTGCCAGCAGTGAACTGGGAGGCCCTCGGGTGGAAAAACTGTTTTTT
>TRBV30|TRBJ1-2|few|-
CAWTRTGTGMGYTF
TGTGCCTGGACTCGCACAGGAACCGGAATGGGCTACACCTTC
>TRBV4-1|TRBJ2-2|few|-
CASSQDPGDRNTGELFF
TGCGCCAGCAGCCAAGATCCGGGTGACAGGAACACCGGGGAGCTGTTTTTT
>TRBV2|TRBJ2-1|-|-
CASGLRFYNEQFF
TGTGCCTCAGGACTACGTTTTTACAATGAGCAGTTCTTC
>TRBV6-5|TRBJ1-5|once|TRBD1
CASSPGGFNNQPQHF
TGTGCCAGCAGTCCAGGGGGCTTTAACAATCAGCCCCAGCATTTT
>TRBV25-1|TRBJ2-7|-|TRBD2
CASSEYGRGGSNEQYF
TGTGCCAGCAGTGAATATGGGAGGGGTGGTTCCAACGAGCAGTACTTC
>TRBV5-1|TRBJ2-1|-|-
CASTLVGGNEQFF
TGCGCCAGCACCCTAGTAGGGGGCAATGAGCAGTTCTTC
>TRBV24-1|TRBJ1-5|many|TRBD1
CATSDTGGGNQPQHF
TGTGCCACCAGTGATACAGGGGGAGGAAATCAGCCCCAGCATTTT
>TRBV27|TRBJ1-1|-|-
CASSLYAGGMGGSYPEAFF
TGTGCCAGCAGTTTATACGCGGGGGGGATGGGGGGATCGTACCCTGAAGCTTTCTTT
>TRBV7-6|TRBJ2-7|-|TRBD1
CASSLGTGDSYEQYF
TGTGCCAGCAGCTTAGGGACAGGGGATTCGTACGAGCAGTACTTC
>TRBV6-4|TRBJ2-6|-|-
CASNIQRRHRPQTGANVLTF
TGTGCCAGCAACATCCAACGAAGGCATCGCCCACAGACTGGGGCCAACGTCCTGACTTTC
>TRBV10-1|TRBJ2-7|-|TRBD2
CASSERGASGGPYEQYF
TGCGCCAGCAGTGAGAGGGGGGCTAGCGGGGGCCCCTACGAGCAGTACTTC
>TRBV27|TRBJ2-7|-|TRBD1
CASTQTGAKPYEQYF
TGTGCCAGCACTCAAACAGGGGCGAAACCCTACGAGCAGTACTTC
>TRBV19|TRBJ2-1|-|-
CASLGLSYNEQFF
TGTGCCAGCCTAGGCCTATCCTACAATGAGCAGTTCTTC
>TRBV5-6|TRBJ2-7|few|TRBD1
CASRRGTGVPTSSYEQYF
TGTGCCAGCAGGAGAGGGACAGGAGTGCCCACGAGCTCCTACGAGCAGTACTTC
>TRBV7-8|TRBJ2-7|-|-
CASTPGRSYEQYF
TGTGCCAGCACCCCAGGCCGCTCCTACGAGCAGTACTTC
>TRBV5-4|TRBJ2-2|medium-sized|-
CASSPGAGNTGELFF
TGTGCCAGCAGCCCTGGAGCGGGGAACACCGGGGAGCTGTTTTTT
>TRBV30|TRBJ1-5|-|-
CAWSGSTVSNQPQHF
TGTGCCTGGAGTGGTTCGACAGTTAGCAATCAGCCCCAGCATTTT
>TRBV7-2|TRBJ1-1|-|TRBD1
CASSLGPDRGRTEAFF
TGTGCCAGCAGCTTAGGCCCCGACAGGGGGCGAACTGAAGCTTTCTTT
>TRBV6-5|TRBJ1-5|-|TRBD1
CASRWTGNQPQHF
TGTGCCAGCAGGTGGACAGGGAATCAGCCCCAGCATTTT
>TRBV28|TRBJ2-7|-|-
CASNSQGNEQYF
TGTGCCAGCAATTCCCAGGGGAACGAGCAGTACTTC
>TRBV15|TRBJ2-1|once|TRBD2
CATRLAGANEQFF
TGTGCCACCAGACTAGCGGGGGCTAATGAGCAGTTCTTC
>TRBV6-7|TRBJ1-4|-|-
CASNRGSEKLFF
TGTGCCAGCAATAGAGGGAGCGAAAAACTGTTTTTT
>TRBV3-1/TRBV3-2|TRBJ2-5|-|-
CASSQGGKTQYF
TGTGCCAGCAGCCAGGGGGGTAAGACCCAGTACTTC
>TRBV6-1|TRBJ1-2|few|-
CASSEDWTANYGYTF
TGTGCCAGCAGTGAAGATTGGACAGCGAATTATGGCTACACCTTC
>TRBV29-1|TRBJ1-5|-|TRBD1
CSVATGTNQPQHF
TGCAGCGTGGCGACAGGGACCAATCAGCCCCAGCATTTT
>TRBV19|TRBJ1-5|-|-
CASSIEINQPQHF
TGTGCCAGTAGTATCGAGATAAATCAGCCCCAGCATTTT
>TRBV28|TRBJ1-4|-|-
CASSSRRVANEKLFF
TGTGCCAGCAGTTCTCGGCGGGTGGCTAATGAAAAACTGTTTTTT
>TRBV28|TRBJ1-2|once|-
CASTSTGGSYGYTF
TGTGCCAGCACCTCGACAGGCGGCTCCTATGGCTACACCTTC
>TRBV5-1|TRBJ2-7|-|-
CASSLPSAGNEQYF
TGCGCCAGCAGCTTGCCCTCGGCAGGCAACGAGCAGTACTTC
>TRBV2|TRBJ1-1|once|TRBD1
CASSGLWDRATEAFF
TGTGCCAGCAGTGGGTTATGGGACAGGGCTACTGAAGCTTTCTTT